One sample yielded the 26 T cell receptor beta chains listed below, sequenced in a study of Ad26.COV2.S vaccination and SARS-CoV-2 variants. Method: immunoSEQ multiplex PCR; TCRdb's copy keeps in-frame clones and lacks some. The sample shows more than 350,000 clones, around 90% of them seen only once. The sample's treatment: around 19 received Ad26.COV2.S at low or high dose, single or two shots; 5 received placebo; per-sample allocation not given. At day 63 after the first vaccine or placebo injection, samples were drawn. Source: peripheral blood, taken in a trial of Ad26.COV2.S vaccine versus placebo. The receptors come from a person aged 18 to 65 who received the Ad26.COV2.S COVID-19 vaccine or a placebo.

This chain links TRBV12-3 or TRBV12-4 with TRBJ2-1; no firm D call. The germline V and J ends were trimmed by 7 bases and 4 bases, with 5 bases remaining between them. CDR3 size: 11 residues. For the CDR3, the DNA is TGTGCCAGCACCCAGTACAATGAGCAGTTCTTC. It yields the protein CASTQYNEQFF.

This clone has more than one count but fewer than ten. The chain combines TRBV7-2 with TRBJ1-3, with unresolved D. Germline assignment: CDR1 SGHTA and CDR2 FQGNSA. The CDR3 covers 17 residues. V lost 4 bases and J 4 bases, leaving 20 bases between the germline ends. For the CDR3, the DNA is TGTGCCAGCAGCTCCGCCCGGGGTGAGGTGGGCGGAAACACCATATATTTT. Translation: CASSSARGEVGGNTIYF. Full variable domain (outside the CDR3, taken from reference TRBV7-2 and TRBJ1-3): GAGVSQSPSNKVTEKGKDVELRCDPISGHTALYWYRQSLGQGLEFLIYFQGNSAPDKSGLPSDRFSAERTGGSVSTLTIQRTQQEDSAVYLCASSSARGEVGGNTIYFGEGSWLTVV.

V is TRBV18 and J is TRBJ1-2; D gene ambiguous. V lost 3 bases to trimming and J lost 1 base, with 6 bases between them. This CDR3 is built from 13 residues. Per germline, CDR1 KGHSH and CDR2 LQKENI. Written as DNA, the CDR3 is TGTGCCAGCTCACCCCACAGTAACTATGGCTACACCTTC. Translating gives CASSPHSNYGYTF.

On this clone itself: The same CDR3 also results from other DNA sequences found in this sample. J is TRBJ2-1 and V is TRBV5-4; TRBD2 agrees at 8 bases. Germline V gene data show CDR1 as SGHNT and CDR2 as YYREEE (reference sequence). V shed 0 bases, J shed 3 bases, and the junction held 2 bases outside the gene matches. The CDR3 has 15 amino acids. In DNA form, the CDR3 reads TGTGCCAGCAGCTTGGGGACTAGCAGCTACAATGAGCAGTTCTTC. Its translation: CASSLGTSSYNEQFF.

J is TRBJ1-2 and V is TRBV9; 7 nucleotides align to TRBD1. This CDR3 contains 15 residues. The J segment lost 8 bases and the V segment lost 3 bases, leaving 13 bases of the junction unmatched. Germline CDR1 reads SGDLS; CDR2 reads YYNGEE. CDR3 loop: CASSASGQANGGYTF. The DNA for the CDR3 is TGTGCCAGCAGCGCCTCCGGACAGGCCAATGGGGGCTACACCTTC. Full variable domain (missing parts from reference TRBV9 and TRBJ1-2): DSGVTQTPKHLITATGQRVTLRCSPRSGDLSVYWYQQSLDQGLQFLIQYYNGEERAKGNILERFSAQQFPDLHSELNLSSLELGDSALYFCASSASGQANGGYTFGSGTRLTVV.

The chain recombines TRBV5-1 with TRBJ2-2; TRBD1 agrees at 7 bases. CDR1 is SGHRS, CDR2 YFSETQ, per germline. CDR3 size: 16 residues. After removal of 0 bases from V and 1 base from J, the junction contained 3 bases not matched to a gene. The chain's CDR3 is CASSLEGTENTGELFF. The CDR3 DNA reads TGCGCCAGCAGCTTGGAAGGGACAGAGAACACCGGGGAGCTGTTTTTT.

The chain combines TRBV3-1 (or the pseudogene TRBV3-2) with TRBJ2-3; D is possibly TRBD2 (5 bases). The CDR3 has 13 residues. Germline-derived CDR1 and CDR2 are LGHDT and YNNKEL (reference sequence). The V end lost 0 bases, the J end lost 4 bases, and 5 bases lay between the germline ends. As DNA, the CDR3 is TGTGCCAGCAGCCAAGATAGCGCAGATACGCAGTATTTT. This translates into CASSQDSADTQYF.

The V call is TRBV27, the J call TRBJ1-4; weak D call: TRBD1 (5 bases). The length of the CDR3 is 15 residues. CDR1 and CDR2 from the germline V gene are MNHEY and SMNVEV (reference sequence). Trimming removed 2 bases from V and 4 bases from J, with 11 bases in between. The CDR3 DNA sequence: TGTGCCAGCAGTTTACTAGGGGCGGGTAATGAAAAACTGTTTTTT. Protein product: CASSLLGAGNEKLFF. The full variable domain, its missing parts supplied by reference TRBV27 and TRBJ1-4, is EAQVTQNPRYLITVTGKKLTVTCSQNMNHEYMSWYRQDPGLGLRQIYYSMNVEVTDKGDVPEGYKVSRKEKRNFPLILESPSPNQTSLYFCASSLLGAGNEKLFFGSGTQLSVL.

This clone was picked up one time. V and J are TRBV28 and TRBJ2-4, with TRBD2 matching 12 bases. Germline V gene sequence: CDR1 MDHEN, CDR2 SYDVKM. V lost 10 bases and J lost 0; bases outside the gene matches: 4. The CDR3 runs 15 residues. In DNA, the CDR3 is TGTGCCACCCTGACTAGCGGGAGAGCCAAAAACATTCAGTACTTC. It encodes CATLTSGRAKNIQYF.

The chain recombines TRBV5-4 with TRBJ2-1; 13 bases fit TRBD2. The CDR3 is 15 residues long. V lost 4 bases and J lost 8; bases outside the gene matches: 6. Germline-derived CDR1 and CDR2 are SGHNT and YYREEE (reference sequence). The DNA for the CDR3 is TGTGCCAGCAGCCGGACTAGCGGGAGCGGCGATGAGCAGTTCTTC. This codes for CASSRTSGSGDEQFF. Together with reference TRBV5-4 and TRBJ2-1, the CDR3 gives the full variable domain: ETGVTQSPTHLIKTRGQQVTLRCSSQSGHNTVSWYQQALGQGPQFIFQYYREEENGRGNFPPRFSGLQFPNYSSELNVNALELDDSALYLCASSRTSGSGDEQFFGPGTRLTVL.

V usage is TRBV6-2 or TRBV6-3 and J usage is TRBJ2-7; 10 bases match TRBD2. The V and J ends lost 4 bases and 2 bases, in that order; junction bases with no gene match: 14. The germline V gene has CDR1 MNHEY and CDR2 SVGEGT. The CDR3 has 18 residues. CDR3 region: CASSSTTITSGIAYEQYF. The CDR3 region has the DNA TGTGCCAGCAGTTCAACTACCATAACTAGCGGGATAGCCTACGAGCAGTACTTC.

The chain is built from TRBV7-3 and TRBJ2-7; D gene uncertain. The V and J ends lost 1 base and 4 bases respectively, with 8 bases between them. The CDR3 totals 13 residues. Germline lookup yields CDR1 SGHTA and CDR2 FQGTGA. The CDR3: CASSLNSRYEQYF. The CDR3, as DNA: TGTGCCAGCAGCTTAAATTCGAGATACGAGCAGTACTTC.

The gene calls are TRBV7-2 and TRBJ2-5, with D unclear. The V and J ends lost 2 bases and 5 bases respectively, with 6 bases between them. Germline CDR1 and CDR2: SGHTA and FQGNSA. CDR3 length: 12 amino acids. Here the CDR3 reads CASSLYGETQYF. CDR3 sequence (DNA): TGTGCCAGCAGCTTATATGGGGAGACCCAGTACTTC.

This chain joins TRBV7-8 and TRBJ1-5; 7 nucleotides line up with TRBD1. V trimming: 1 base; J trimming: 4 bases; junction bases outside the gene matches: 1. The germline gives CDR1 SGHVS, CDR2 FQNEAQ. CDR3 length equals 14 residues. The CDR3 DNA follows: TGTGCCAGCAGCTTAGGGGACAGAAATCAGCCCCAGCATTTT. Translation: CASSLGDRNQPQHF.

The CDR3 DNA sequence: TGTGCCAGCAGCTCGCTCACAGCAAGCTATCAGCCCCAGCATTTT. Translating it yields CASSSLTASYQPQHF. The chain joins TRBV6-2 or TRBV6-3 to TRBJ1-5; no reliable D call. Germline lookup yields CDR1 MNHEY and CDR2 SVGEGT. This CDR3 contains 15 residues. Deletions cut 6 bases from V and 5 bases from J, with 17 bases between.

The rearrangement uses TRBV4-1 and TRBJ2-7; possible D gene TRBD1, 5 bases. Germline assignment: CDR1 MGHRA and CDR2 YSYEKL. The CDR3 runs 16 residues. Trimming stripped 0 bases from V and 0 bases from J, with 12 bases between. DNA of the CDR3: TGCGCCAGCAGCCAAGAGCCCAGGGCGTTCTCCTACGAGCAGTACTTC. It specifies CASSQEPRAFSYEQYF.

This chain connects TRBV4-3 to TRBJ2-7, with D maybe TRBD1 (5 bases). V lost 0 bases and J 2 bases, leaving 8 bases between the germline ends. Germline CDR1 reads LGHNA; CDR2 reads YSLEER. The CDR3 covers 14 residues. CDR3 region: CASSQEQGPYEQYF. The CDR3 DNA sequence: TGCGCCAGCAGCCAAGAGCAGGGTCCCTACGAGCAGTACTTC.

The rearrangement links TRBV18 to TRBJ2-1; 8 nucleotides match TRBD1. Trimming removed 3 bases from V and 3 bases from J; junction bases left unmatched: 7. The CDR3 runs 16 residues. The germline CDR1 and CDR2 sequences are KGHSH and LQKENI. The CDR3 loop reads CASSPSGGRNYNEQFF. CDR3 coding DNA: TGTGCCAGCTCACCCTCAGGGGGCCGGAACTACAATGAGCAGTTCTTC.

The chain has TRBV29-1 and TRBJ2-3, with no clear D. Trimming removed 7 bases at V and 0 bases at J, with 17 bases between. CDR1 is SQVTM and CDR2 is ANQGSEA in the germline V gene. This CDR3 spans 15 amino acids. CDR3 sequence reads: CSGRQEISSTDTQYF. The CDR3 coding sequence is TGCAGCGGAAGACAAGAGATCTCTAGCACAGATACGCAGTATTTT.

The CDR3 loop is CASSPKRVSEGEAFF. DNA of the CDR3: TGTGCCAGCAGCCCCAAACGGGTGTCCGAAGGGGAAGCTTTCTTT. This sequence joins TRBV7-2 and TRBJ1-1, with D uncertain. Trimming stripped 5 bases from V and 8 bases from J, with 21 bases between. CDR1 SGHTA and CDR2 FQGNSA come from the germline V gene. The CDR3 extends over 15 amino acids.

The chain carries TRBV19 and TRBJ1-1, with 8 bases fitting TRBD1. Germline V gene lookup returns CDR1 LNHDA and CDR2 SQIVND (reference sequence). With 5 bases clipped from V and 1 base from J, the junction kept 6 bases outside the gene matches. The CDR3 extends over 15 amino acids. The CDR3 protein is CASSFQQGGNTEAFF. The CDR3 DNA reads as TGTGCCAGTAGTTTCCAACAGGGGGGGAACACTGAAGCTTTCTTT.

The V call is TRBV11-2, the J call TRBJ2-3, with 14 positions matching TRBD2. The CDR3 spans 18 residues. Trimming removed 1 base from V and 3 bases from J; junction bases left unmatched: 6. CDR1 and CDR2 from the germline V gene are SGHAT and FQNNGV. DNA for the CDR3: TGTGCCAGCAGCTTAGGGGGGACTAGCGGGAGAGGGACAGATACGCAGTATTTT. Translating it yields CASSLGGTSGRGTDTQYF.

The chain couples TRBV10-1 to TRBJ2-7; 7 bases line up with TRBD1. The CDR3 covers 15 residues. Per the germline V gene, CDR1 is WNHNN and CDR2 is SYGVQD (reference sequence). With 0 bases clipped from V and 2 bases from J, the junction kept 4 bases outside the gene matches. CDR3 residues: CASSESRTGTYEQYF. The CDR3 nucleotides read TGCGCCAGCAGTGAGTCAAGGACAGGAACCTACGAGCAGTACTTC.

The chain is built from TRBV7-6 and TRBJ2-1, with 8 nucleotides matching TRBD2. Germline V lookup: CDR1 SGHVS, CDR2 FNYEAQ. The CDR3 extends over 16 amino acids. The trim removed 5 bases at V and 9 bases at J, leaving 15 bases unmatched. CDR3 nucleotide sequence: TGTGCCAGCAGCCCACTTGTGGCGGGAGGTTGTTTTGAGCAGTTCTTC. Translated: CASSPLVAGGCFEQFF.

This rearrangement joins TRBV19 to TRBJ1-4; 7 bases match TRBD1. J was trimmed by 5 bases and V by 7 bases; bases with no gene match: 7. CDR3 length: 14 residues. The germline CDR1 and CDR2 sequences are LNHDA and SQIVND (reference sequence). CDR3 protein: CASTPGGRNEKLFF. DNA of the CDR3: TGTGCCAGTACCCCAGGGGGAAGAAATGAAAAACTGTTTTTT.

The chain combines TRBV30 with TRBJ1-1; a possible D gene is TRBD1 (5 bases). Looked up from germline, CDR1 is GTSNPN and CDR2 is SVGIG (reference sequence). The CDR3 extends over 14 amino acids. Trimming cost V 7 bases and J 3 bases, with 18 bases left between them. The CDR3 sequence: CALSLAGPHTEAFF. The CDR3 DNA is TGTGCCTTATCCTTGGCGGGGCCCCACACTGAAGCTTTCTTT.